This is a list of T cell receptor beta chains from one sample in a study of CD8 T cells in Susac syndrome. TCRdb used MiXCR to reprocess the immunoSEQ multiplex PCR reads, holding one entry per CDR3 protein. The sample shows more than 130,000 distinct CDR3 sequences, over 85% of them seen only once. Sequenced input: CD8+ T cells from PBMCs. These receptors originate from a human donor in good health. The CDR3 runs from the conserved cysteine through the conserved F or W. The order of the fields is D gene, clone size, J gene, V gene, CDR3 DNA, CDR3 protein. The D gene is left open where the match is weak. The size entry is marked missing in some rows and otherwise reads once, few, many or a size class.

. | . | TRBJ1-1 | TRBV5-1 | TGCGCCAGCAGCGAGTCGGGACTGGAGAACACTGAAGCTTTCTTT | CASSESGLENTEAFF
. | . | TRBJ2-2 | TRBV29-1 | TGCAGCGTTGAACACCTTCCCGGGGAGCTGTTTTTT | CSVEHLPGELFF
. | . | TRBJ1-5 | TRBV25-1 | TGTGCCAGCAGTGAAGGGTACAGCAATCAGCCCCAGCATTTT | CASSEGYSNQPQHF
TRBD2 | . | TRBJ2-7 | TRBV29-1 | TGCAGCGTTTACTTAGGGATGGCGGGAGGAGCCTACGAGCAGTACTTC | CSVYLGMAGGAYEQYF
. | . | TRBJ2-7 | TRBV11-2 | TGTGCCAGCAGCTCCAGTGCCCATTCCTCCTACGAGCAGTACTTC | CASSSSAHSSYEQYF
. | . | TRBJ2-7 | TRBV7-8 | TGTGCCAGCAGCTTAACGGGAGCCCCCTACGAGCAGTACTTC | CASSLTGAPYEQYF
. | . | TRBJ2-7 | TRBV27 | TGTGCCAGCAGTTTAATGGGCAGCTACGAGCAGTACTTC | CASSLMGSYEQYF
TRBD1 | once | TRBJ2-1 | TRBV2 | TGTGCCAGCAGCACCGGGACAGGGGGCAGGGATGAGCAGTTCTTC | CASSTGTGGRDEQFF
. | once | TRBJ2-7 | TRBV7-2 | TGTGCCAGCAGCTTAGAGGACGGAACCTACGAGCAGTACTTC | CASSLEDGTYEQYF
. | . | TRBJ2-7 | TRBV20-1 | TGCAGTGCACAATCCCGACAGGATACCTCCTACGAGCAGTACTTC | CSAQSRQDTSYEQYF
TRBD1 | . | TRBJ2-7 | TRBV27 | TGTGCCAGCAGTTTGCAGGGGGCCTCCTACGAGCAGTACTTC | CASSLQGASYEQYF
. | . | TRBJ1-1 | TRBV11-2 | TGTGCCAGCAGCCTAGGAACCCCTGAAGCTTTCTTT | CASSLGTPEAFF
. | . | TRBJ1-5 | TRBV27 | TGTGCCAGCAGTACCTTCCCAGGGAACCAGCCCCAGCATTTT | CASSTFPGNQPQHF
TRBD2 | once | TRBJ2-1 | TRBV6-1 | TGTGCCAGCAGTGCTGGACTAGCGGATAGCTCCTACAATGAGCAGTTCTTC | CASSAGLADSSYNEQFF
. | . | TRBJ2-5 | TRBV28 | TGTGCCAGCAGCCGAACAACGCCACAAACCCAGTACTTC | CASSRTTPQTQYF
. | once | TRBJ2-1 | TRBV9 | TGTGCCAGCAACCCGGGGGGCCTACCCTACAATGAGCAGTTCTTC | CASNPGGLPYNEQFF
. | . | TRBJ2-2 | TRBV4-3 | TGCGCCAGCAGCCAAGACGAAACGGAGGGGGCGGCCGGGGAGCTGTTTTTT | CASSQDETEGAAGELFF
. | . | TRBJ1-1 | TRBV2 | TGTGCCAGCAGTGGTTCCCCTGAAGCTTTCTTT | CASSGSPEAFF
. | . | TRBJ2-7 | TRBV27 | TGTGCCAGCAGTTTATCTGGGGGGCTCAGCTCCTACGAGCAGTACTTC | CASSLSGGLSSYEQYF
. | . | TRBJ2-2 | TRBV3-1 | TGTGCCAGCACGGCTAGCAACACCGGGGAGCTGTTTTTT | CASTASNTGELFF
. | . | TRBJ1-1 | TRBV13 | TGTGCCAGCAGCTTACAGATTCAGGGGCCGAACACTGAAGCTTTCTTT | CASSLQIQGPNTEAFF
. | . | TRBJ1-1 | TRBV11-3 | TGTGCCAGCAGCTTAGTCCTGGGGGAGGAAGCTTTCTTT | CASSLVLGEEAFF